The 10 T cell receptor beta chains below were found in one sample sequenced in a study of patients and donors after allogeneic stem cell transplantation. TCRdb analysed the RT-PCR reads with MiXCR anew, one entry per CDR3 protein. Here the sample spans around 160,000 distinct CDR3 sequences, approximately 30% being singletons. Sample: blood, either unsorted or a sorted T cell fraction (not recorded which). The receptors were sampled from a human donor who was either an allogeneic HSCT recipient or a stem cell or donor lymphocyte infusion donor (not recorded which). It is not recorded whose cells these are; they may come from a transplant donor.

This clonotype was counted a few times. This chain joins TRBV5-1 and TRBJ1-3; D ambiguous. The CDR3 loop spans 16 amino acids. Germline-derived CDR1 and CDR2 are SGHRS and YFSETQ. Trimming removed 0 bases from V and 0 bases from J, with 10 bases in between. The chain's CDR3 is CASSLDRTISGNTIYF. The CDR3 region has the DNA TGCGCCAGCAGCTTGGATCGTACGATCTCTGGAAACACCATATATTTT.

The V and J genes are TRBV19 and TRBJ2-7, with TRBD1 identical over 9 bases. The length of the CDR3 is 15 residues. Germline V gene data show CDR1 as LNHDA and CDR2 as SQIVND (reference sequence). V lost 6 bases and J lost 3; bases outside the gene matches: 9. CDR3 sequence (DNA): TGTGCCAGTAGCCTTCACAGGGGGCGGCACTACGAGCAGTACTTC. Translating it yields CASSLHRGRHYEQYF.

This clonotype was detected only a few times. The V gene is TRBV4-2, the J gene TRBJ2-3, with 7 bases that match TRBD2. The V gene's germline CDR1 is LGHNA and CDR2 YNFKEQ. This CDR3 comprises 15 residues. V shed 0 bases, J shed 1 base, and the junction held 1 base outside the gene matches. This CDR3 reads CASSQDTSGTDTQYF. Here the CDR3 DNA reads TGTGCCAGCAGCCAAGATACTAGCGGCACAGATACGCAGTATTTT.

On this clonotype: A junction boundary mismatches the germline segment, possibly from a read error. The chain uses TRBV7-7 and TRBJ2-1; D unclear. This CDR3 contains 13 residues. Germline V lookup: CDR1 SSHAT, CDR2 FNYEAQ (reference sequence). CDR3 bases: TGTGCTAGCAGCTCGGACCCGGACGATGAGCAGTTCTTC. The encoded protein is CASSSDPDDEQFF.

The chain couples TRBV20-1 to TRBJ2-1; no reliable D call. Germline CDR1 reads DFQATT; CDR2 reads SNEGSKA (reference sequence). V shed 3 bases and J shed 6 bases, with 12 bases lying between them. This CDR3 is built from 13 residues. The CDR3 here is CSARVVRGNEQFF. In DNA form, the CDR3 reads TGCAGTGCTAGGGTAGTACGAGGCAATGAGCAGTTCTTC.

This clonotype occurred a few times. V gene TRBV4-3 combines with J gene TRBJ2-7, with no clear D. The CDR3 is made up of 14 amino acids. Per the germline V gene, CDR1 is LGHNA and CDR2 is YSLEER. Trimming left V 0 bases short and J 0 bases short, with 6 bases between. The CDR3 nucleotides are TGCGCCAGCAGCCAAGAGTGGAGCTCCTACGAGCAGTACTTC. Amino acid sequence: CASSQEWSSYEQYF.

This chain links TRBV7-2 with TRBJ1-5, with unresolved D. Between the trimmed V and J ends, which lost 5 bases and 4 bases, there was a span of 18 bases. This CDR3 is built from 16 residues. Germline CDR1 reads SGHTA; CDR2 reads FQGNSA. The CDR3 here is CASSPEALRVNQPQHF. CDR3 in DNA: TGTGCCAGCAGCCCGGAGGCCCTACGGGTAAATCAGCCCCAGCATTTT.

This clonotype was recorded many times. This chain uses TRBV7-6 with TRBJ1-1; no firm D call. Germline CDR1 and CDR2: SGHVS and FNYEAQ. The CDR3 has 14 amino acids. Trimming shortened V by 4 bases and J by 1 base, and 10 bases separated the two germline ends. CDR3 region: CASSSGRQNTEAFF. CDR3 DNA: TGTGCCAGCAGCTCTGGACGGCAGAACACTGAAGCTTTCTTT.

This sequence joins TRBV7-9 and TRBJ2-5; D ambiguous. Germline CDR1 is SEHNR and CDR2 is FQNEAQ (reference sequence). CDR3 size: 14 residues. The germline V and J ends were trimmed by 4 bases and 5 bases, with 14 bases remaining between them. CDR3 nucleotides: TGTGCCAGCAGCTCACGCCCCCTAGGGGAGACCCAGTACTTC. Amino acid sequence: CASSSRPLGETQYF.

The rearrangement uses TRBV2 and TRBJ1-6; the D is unclear. CDR1 is SNHLY and CDR2 is FYNNEI in the germline V gene. V was cut by 6 bases and J by 6 bases, with 12 bases left in between. The CDR3 spans 14 residues. The CDR3 region has the DNA TGTGCCAGCAGGAAAGAGGCCGGTAATTCACCCCTCCACTTT. Amino acids: CASRKEAGNSPLHF.